This entry describes one T cell receptor beta chain. The sample originates from a study of blood T cell repertoires in COVID-19. About the study: COVID-19 samples collected from the United States, Italy and Spain covered acute and convalescent phases.

Authors' processing steps: Estimates of nucleated cell counts were drawn from the amplification of reference gene primers. Repertoires were generated with immunoSEQ multiplex PCR, while TCRdb's copy carries only in-frame clones and drops some. The D gene and trimming were derived from the DNA, and the V and J assignments and clone size from that table. Of 110,000 or so clones in the sample, around 84% were seen once. Sample: peripheral blood. The TCR comes from a woman aged 40 to 49 with acute or convalescent COVID-19.

CDR3 sequence reads: CASSTGGTLYNEQFF. DNA of the CDR3: TGTGCCAGTTCTACAGGGGGCACGCTCTACAATGAGCAGTTCTTC. The chain couples TRBV19 to TRBJ2-1, with 9 bases that match TRBD1. The ends lost 8 bases at V and 3 bases at J; junction bases unmatched: 8. Germline lookup yields CDR1 LNHDA and CDR2 SQIVND (reference sequence). The CDR3 length is 15 residues.